The 13 T cell receptor beta chains in this list originate from one sample, sequenced in a study of vaccination and CD4 T cells after COVID-19. These receptors are not linked to any known antigen. As for treatment: roughly 10-day PBMC culture with coronavirus spike peptide pools or control peptides (ViraFEST assay). Sequencing of cultured CD4+ T cell DNA used the Oncomine TCR Beta short-read assay. TCRdb reprocessed the PCR reads with MiXCR, giving one entry per CDR3 protein. The table records around 10,000 distinct CDR3 sequences, 41% of them present only once. Material for sequencing was CD4+ T cells from blood, cultured in vitro. These receptors originate from a human donor who had recovered from COVID-19.

The rearrangement joins TRBV6-1 to TRBJ1-1; D is possibly TRBD1 (5 bases). V lost 6 bases and J lost 1, with 15 bases in between. This CDR3 comprises 15 residues. The germline gives CDR1 MNHNS, CDR2 SASEGT. The CDR3 region is CASRPGLTKNTEAFF. The CDR3 nucleotides are TGTGCCAGCAGACCGGGACTAACTAAGAACACTGAAGCTTTCTTT.

This chain joins TRBV5-1 and TRBJ2-5; weak D call: TRBD2 (7 bases). The CDR3 runs to 15 residues. The germline V gene encodes CDR1 SGHRS and CDR2 YFSETQ. Trimming pared 3 bases from V and 2 bases from J, leaving 14 bases between. The CDR3 DNA reads as TGCGCCAGCAGCTCCCTGGGAGGGGGGCAAGAGACCCAGTACTTC. It yields the protein CASSSLGGGQETQYF.

The chain joins TRBV7-9 to TRBJ2-7; 8 bases match TRBD1. V gave up 3 bases and J gave up 7 bases; unmatched junction bases: 2. This CDR3 is 12 amino acids long. Germline loops: CDR1 SEHNR, CDR2 FQNEAQ (reference sequence). CDR3 in DNA: TGTGCCAGCAGCTTGACAGGGGATGAGCAGTACTTC. It yields the protein CASSLTGDEQYF.

The chain has TRBV7-9 and TRBJ1-1, with a tentative D call TRBD1 (5 bases). The CDR3 consists of 14 residues. Looked up from germline, CDR1 is SEHNR and CDR2 is FQNEAQ (reference sequence). V lost 5 bases and J lost 5, with 15 bases in between. The CDR3 sequence: CASSTAGLKTEAFF. Here the CDR3 DNA reads TGTGCCAGCAGCACCGCGGGACTCAAGACTGAAGCTTTCTTT.

This clonotype was observed a few times. This CDR3 reads CSASVDRPFSYQETQYF. CDR3 DNA: TGCAGTGCTAGTGTGGACAGACCATTTTCGTACCAAGAGACCCAGTACTTC. The chain has TRBV20-1 and TRBJ2-5; weak D call: TRBD1 (6 bases). CDR1 and CDR2 from the germline V gene are DFQATT and SNEGSKA (reference sequence). The CDR3 covers 17 residues. V gave up 3 bases and J gave up 0 bases, with 20 bases separating them.

This clonotype is classed as medium-sized. The J gene is TRBJ2-3, the V gene TRBV18; D possibly corresponds to TRBD2 (5 bases). The CDR3 has 15 amino acids. From germline, CDR1 is KGHSH and CDR2 LQKENI. Trimming shortened V by 2 bases and J by 2 bases, and 11 bases separated the two germline ends. The CDR3, as DNA: TGTGCCAGCTCACCAGACTACCTCTCCACAGATACGCAGTATTTT. This encodes CASSPDYLSTDTQYF. The entire variable domain, with the rest obtained from reference TRBV18 and TRBJ2-3, is as follows: NAGVMQNPRHLVRRRGQEARLRCSPMKGHSHVYWYRQLPEEGLKFMVYLQKENIIDESGMPKERFSAEFPKEGPSILRIQQVVRGDSAAYFCASSPDYLSTDTQYFGPGTRLTVL.

The V and J genes are TRBV20-1 and TRBJ2-1; TRBD2 agrees at 9 bases. Germline loops: CDR1 DFQATT, CDR2 SNEGSKA (reference sequence). This CDR3 is 15 amino acids long. The V gene end was trimmed by 0 bases and the J gene end by 13 bases; junction bases not matched to a gene: 13. The chain's CDR3 is CSARDLAGLTGGQFF. CDR3 DNA sequence: TGCAGTGCTAGAGATCTAGCGGGACTGACTGGAGGTCAGTTCTTC.

Only a few counts were recorded for this clonotype. This chain's CDR3 is CSAITDTQYF. The CDR3 coding sequence is TGCAGTGCAATCACAGATACGCAGTATTTT. The J gene is TRBJ2-3, the V gene TRBV20-1; D is uncertain. The CDR3 has 10 residues. CDR1 is DFQATT and CDR2 is SNEGSKA in the germline V gene (reference sequence). V was trimmed by 6 bases and J by 2 bases, leaving 3 bases between them.

This chain joins TRBV10-3 and TRBJ1-3; the D gene is possibly TRBD1 (6 bases). The germline V gene encodes CDR1 ENHRY and CDR2 SYGVKD. Trimming stripped 2 bases from V and 2 bases from J, with 16 bases between. The CDR3 consists of 17 residues. The CDR3, as DNA: TGTGCCATCAGTGAGCTGAAATGGGGGCAGGCTGGAAACACCATATATTTT. It is translated as CAISELKWGQAGNTIYF.

The chain couples TRBV28 to TRBJ2-7; D remains ambiguous. CDR1 is MDHEN and CDR2 is SYDVKM in the germline V gene. Trimming took 5 bases from V and 0 from J, leaving 11 bases between them. The CDR3 sequence is 14 residues long. The CDR3 DNA is TGTGCCAGCAGTCCCCAGGCGAACTCCTACGAGCAGTACTTC. This encodes CASSPQANSYEQYF.

This clonotype showed up just a few times. V and J are TRBV11-2 and TRBJ2-7, with unresolved D. Germline CDR1 is SGHAT and CDR2 is FQNNGV. The V and J ends lost 0 bases and 3 bases respectively, with 12 bases between them. The CDR3 sequence is 15 residues long. As DNA, the CDR3 is TGTGCCAGCAGCTTAGAACGAGACGTCCTCTACGAGCAGTACTTC. Protein sequence: CASSLERDVLYEQYF.

This clonotype has more than one count but fewer than ten. The chain has TRBV2 and TRBJ1-5; 7 bases align to TRBD1. CDR3 length equals 13 residues. The V and J ends lost 7 bases and 3 bases, in that order; junction bases with no gene match: 3. Germline V gene lookup returns CDR1 SNHLY and CDR2 FYNNEI. The CDR3 here is CASNRGPNQPQHF. Written as DNA, the CDR3 is TGTGCCAGCAACAGGGGCCCCAATCAGCCCCAGCATTTT.

The chain recombines TRBV25-1 with TRBJ2-5; 7 nucleotides agree with TRBD1. The CDR3 is made up of 16 amino acids. Germline CDR1 MGHDK, CDR2 SYGVNS. V gave up 5 bases and J gave up 4 bases; unmatched junction bases: 13. CDR3 sequence (DNA): TGTGCCAGCAGTCACCGGGACAGTGGCTTTCTAGAGACCCAGTACTTC. As protein: CASSHRDSGFLETQYF.